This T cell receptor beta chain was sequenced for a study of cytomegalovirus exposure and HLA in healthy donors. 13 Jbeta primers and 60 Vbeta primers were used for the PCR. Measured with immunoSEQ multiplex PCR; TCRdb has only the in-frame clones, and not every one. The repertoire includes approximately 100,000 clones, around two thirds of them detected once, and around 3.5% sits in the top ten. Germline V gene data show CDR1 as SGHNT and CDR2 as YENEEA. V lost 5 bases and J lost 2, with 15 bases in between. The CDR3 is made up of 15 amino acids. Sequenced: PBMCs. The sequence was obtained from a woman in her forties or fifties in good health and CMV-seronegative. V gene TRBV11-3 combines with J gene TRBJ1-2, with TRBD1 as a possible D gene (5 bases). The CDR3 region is CASSTSIRGNYGYTF. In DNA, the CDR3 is TGTGCCAGCAGCACCTCGATTAGGGGAAACTATGGCTACACCTTC. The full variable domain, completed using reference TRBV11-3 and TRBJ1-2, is EAGVVQSPRYKIIEKKQPVAFWCNPISGHNTLYWYLQNLGQGPELLIRYENEEAVDDSQLPKDRFSAERLKGVDSTLKIQPAELGDSAVYLCASSTSIRGNYGYTFGSGTRLTVV.